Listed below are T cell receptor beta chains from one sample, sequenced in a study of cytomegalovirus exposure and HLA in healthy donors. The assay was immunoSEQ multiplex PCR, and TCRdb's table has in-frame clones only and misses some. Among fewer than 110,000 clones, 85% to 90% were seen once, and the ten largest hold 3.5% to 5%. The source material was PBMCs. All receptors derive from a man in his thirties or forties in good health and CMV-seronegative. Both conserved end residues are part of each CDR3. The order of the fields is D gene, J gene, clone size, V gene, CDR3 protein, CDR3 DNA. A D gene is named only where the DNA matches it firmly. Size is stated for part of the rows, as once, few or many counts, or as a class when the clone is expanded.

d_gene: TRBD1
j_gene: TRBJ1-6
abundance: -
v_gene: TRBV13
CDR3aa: CASSFGQAINSPLHF
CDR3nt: TGTGCCAGCAGCTTCGGACAGGCCATTAATTCACCCCTCCACTTT

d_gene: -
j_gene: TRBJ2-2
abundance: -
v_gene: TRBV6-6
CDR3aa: CASSSAGELFF
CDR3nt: TGTGCCAGCAGTAGCGCTGGGGAGCTGTTTTTT

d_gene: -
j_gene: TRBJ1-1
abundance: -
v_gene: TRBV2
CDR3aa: CASSGPQGSNTEAFF
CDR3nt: TGTGCCAGCAGTGGACCTCAGGGATCGAACACTGAAGCTTTCTTT

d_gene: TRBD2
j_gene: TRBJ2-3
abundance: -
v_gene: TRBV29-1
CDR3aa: CSVALAVNTDTQYF
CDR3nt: TGCAGCGTCGCTCTAGCGGTTAACACAGATACGCAGTATTTT

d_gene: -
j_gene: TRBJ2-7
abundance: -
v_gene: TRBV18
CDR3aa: CASSPPGLGSAVQYF
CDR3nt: TGTGCCAGCTCACCCCCGGGGTTGGGTAGCGCGGTGCAGTACTTC

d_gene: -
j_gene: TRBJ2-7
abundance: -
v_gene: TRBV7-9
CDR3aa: CASSLSIGEQYF
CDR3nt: TGTGCCAGCAGCTTAAGCATCGGCGAGCAGTACTTC

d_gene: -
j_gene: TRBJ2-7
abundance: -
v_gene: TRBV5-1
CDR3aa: CASSLGGSSYEQYF
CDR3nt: TGCGCCAGCAGCTTGGGCGGAAGCTCCTACGAGCAGTACTTC

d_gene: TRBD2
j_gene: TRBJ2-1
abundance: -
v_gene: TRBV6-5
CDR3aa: CASSFLAGSGNEQFF
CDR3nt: TGTGCCAGCAGTTTCCTAGCGGGGTCGGGTAATGAGCAGTTCTTC

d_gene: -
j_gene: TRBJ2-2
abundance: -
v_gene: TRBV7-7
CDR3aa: CASSLGGTELFF
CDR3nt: TGTGCCAGCAGCTTAGGGGGGACAGAGCTGTTTTTT

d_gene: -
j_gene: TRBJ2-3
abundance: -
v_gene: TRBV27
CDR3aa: CASSHPRTGTDTQYF
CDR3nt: TGTGCCAGCAGTCATCCTAGGACTGGCACAGATACGCAGTATTTT

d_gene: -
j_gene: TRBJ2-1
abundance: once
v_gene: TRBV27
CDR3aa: CASSLRGSYNEQFF
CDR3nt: TGTGCCAGCAGTTTACGAGGCTCCTACAATGAGCAGTTCTTC

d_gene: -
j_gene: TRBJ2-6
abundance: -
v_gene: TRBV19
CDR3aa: CATRVAGANVLTF
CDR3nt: TGTGCCACCAGGGTTGCCGGGGCCAACGTCCTGACTTTC

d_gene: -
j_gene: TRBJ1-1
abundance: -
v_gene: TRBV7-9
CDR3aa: CASRPDRRNTEAFF
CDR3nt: TGTGCCAGCAGACCTGACAGGCGGAACACTGAAGCTTTCTTT

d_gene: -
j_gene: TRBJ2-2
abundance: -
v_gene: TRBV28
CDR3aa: CASNGRNTGELFF
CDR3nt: TGTGCCAGCAACGGGAGGAACACCGGGGAGCTGTTTTTT

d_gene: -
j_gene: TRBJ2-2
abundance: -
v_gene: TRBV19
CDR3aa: CASTSGRTTGELFF
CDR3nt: TGTGCCAGTACAAGCGGGCGGACCACCGGGGAGCTGTTTTTT

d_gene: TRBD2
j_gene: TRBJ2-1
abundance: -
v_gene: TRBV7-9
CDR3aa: CASSRLAGHNEQFF
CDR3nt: TGTGCCAGCAGCCGACTAGCGGGGCACAATGAGCAGTTCTTC

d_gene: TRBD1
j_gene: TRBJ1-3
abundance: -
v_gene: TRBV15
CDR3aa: CATSRDLAGGLSGNTIYF
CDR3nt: TGTGCCACCAGCAGAGATTTGGCAGGGGGATTATCTGGAAACACCATATATTTT

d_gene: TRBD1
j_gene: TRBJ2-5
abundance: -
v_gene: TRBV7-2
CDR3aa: CASSDRGHETQYF
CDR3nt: TGTGCCAGCAGCGACAGGGGGCACGAGACCCAGTACTTC

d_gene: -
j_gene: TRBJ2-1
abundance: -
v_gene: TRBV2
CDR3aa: CASRGTQENEQFF
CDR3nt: TGTGCCAGCAGAGGCACACAGGAGAATGAGCAGTTCTTC

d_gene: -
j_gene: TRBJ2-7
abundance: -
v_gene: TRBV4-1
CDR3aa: CASSQDRRGYEQYF
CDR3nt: TGCGCCAGCAGCCAAGACCGGCGGGGCTACGAGCAGTACTTC